Presented here are 23 T cell receptor beta chains from one specimen sequenced in a study of regulatory T cells in long-lasting Graves disease. Arm-PCR of CDR3 regions and iRepertoire HTBI primers were the basis on which TCR beta libraries were built. TCRdb itself ran the multiplex PCR reads through MiXCR, one entry per CDR3 protein. The table shows approximately 400,000 distinct CDR3 sequences, with around 20% occurring only once. The sample's time point: persistent/refractory GD, antithyroid drugs over 5 years with positive TRAb. PBMC-extracted RNA yielded the TCR library. Sequenced material: peripheral blood mononuclear cells (PBMCs), taken when the disease was refractory, from a patient treated with antithyroid drugs. These TCRs come from a female donor with Graves disease.

This clonotype has more than one count but fewer than ten. This chain joins TRBV11-2 and TRBJ2-1, with 16 nucleotides matching TRBD2. Losses at the gene ends were 1 base for V and 11 bases for J; bases not matched to a gene: 14. Germline lookup yields CDR1 SGHAT and CDR2 FQNNGV. The CDR3 is 19 residues long. CDR3 region: CASSLGHLGLAGGPEQQFF. The DNA of the CDR3 is TGTGCCAGCAGCTTAGGCCATCTGGGACTAGCGGGAGGGCCGGAACAGCAGTTCTTC.

This chain connects TRBV6-2 or TRBV6-3 to TRBJ2-2; possible D gene TRBD1, 6 bases. Germline V gives CDR1 MNHEY, CDR2 SVGEGT. This CDR3 comprises 15 residues. The V gene lost 4 bases and the J gene lost 6 bases, with 15 bases spanning the gap. The CDR3 spells CASSSTAGDPGELFF. For the CDR3, the DNA is TGTGCCAGCAGTTCCACGGCAGGGGATCCCGGGGAGCTGTTTTTT.

Ten or more counts support this clonotype. The chain uses TRBV11-2 and TRBJ2-7; D is uncertain. Trimming stripped 1 base from V and 2 bases from J, with 18 bases between. The CDR3 is 17 residues long. The germline CDR1 and CDR2 sequences are SGHAT and FQNNGV. CDR3 sequence reads: CASSLAAGSRITYEQYF. In DNA form, the CDR3 reads TGTGCCAGCAGCTTAGCCGCCGGCAGCCGGATAACCTACGAGCAGTACTTC.

The chain is built from TRBV6-1 and TRBJ2-2; D remains unclear. V was trimmed by 6 bases and J by 6 bases, leaving 11 bases between them. The CDR3 covers 13 residues. Germline values: CDR1 MNHNS, CDR2 SASEGT. CDR3 sequence (DNA): TGTGCCAGCAGCAAAACATTAGCCGGGGAGCTGTTTTTT. It specifies CASSKTLAGELFF.

This clonotype was detected many times. This rearrangement joins TRBV18 to TRBJ2-5; 8 bases agree with TRBD1. J was trimmed by 2 bases and V by 3 bases; bases with no gene match: 5. Looked up from germline, CDR1 is KGHSH and CDR2 is LQKENI. The CDR3 loop spans 15 amino acids. The CDR3 sequence is CASSPRTGIQETQYF. The CDR3 DNA is TGTGCCAGCTCACCCCGGACAGGGATACAAGAGACCCAGTACTTC.

This clonotype was seen a few times. With a much larger clone just one base away, this may be a read error. V is TRBV7-7 and J is TRBJ2-5; D is unclear. The CDR3 is 15 amino acids. CDR1 is SSHAT and CDR2 is FNYEAQ in the germline V gene (reference sequence). CDR3 in DNA: TGTGCTAGCAGCTTAGACCCCTTCCAAGGGGAGACCCAGTACTTC. The encoded protein is CASSLDPFQGETQYF. Looking up the rest from reference TRBV7-7 and TRBJ2-5 gives the full variable domain: GAGVSQSPRYKVTKRGQDVTLRCDPISSHATLYWYQQALGQGPEFLTYFNYEAQPDKSGLPSDRFSAERPEGSISTLTIQRTEQRDSAMYRCASSLDPFQGETQYFGPGTRLLVL.

V is TRBV7-2 and J is TRBJ2-7; 8 bases are a match to TRBD2. The CDR3 runs 18 residues. The J segment lost 0 bases and the V segment lost 5 bases, leaving 15 bases of the junction unmatched. Germline V lookup: CDR1 SGHTA, CDR2 FQGNSA. The CDR3 DNA reads as TGTGCCAGCAGCCTAGATAGAAGCGGGAGTTCGGGCTCCTACGAGCAGTACTTC. Residues: CASSLDRSGSSGSYEQYF. Drawing the rest from reference TRBV7-2 and TRBJ2-7, the complete variable domain is GAGVSQSPSNKVTEKGKDVELRCDPISGHTALYWYRQSLGQGLEFLIYFQGNSAPDKSGLPSDRFSAERTGGSVSTLTIQRTQQEDSAVYLCASSLDRSGSSGSYEQYFGPGTRLTVT.

This clonotype was observed at least ten times. The chain carries TRBV5-1 and TRBJ1-2, with 7 bases identical to TRBD1. Trimming removed 7 bases from V and 0 bases from J; junction bases left unmatched: 6. CDR1 and CDR2 from the germline V gene are SGHRS and YFSETQ. The CDR3 loop spans 14 amino acids. The CDR3 DNA sequence: TGCGCCAGCTGGACAGGATCCGCTAACTATGGCTACACCTTC. This translates into CASWTGSANYGYTF.

This sequence joins TRBV20-1 and TRBJ1-5; D gene unclear. The CDR3 runs to 13 residues. V was clipped by 3 bases and J by 4 bases, with 10 bases between them. Germline V gives CDR1 DFQATT, CDR2 SNEGSKA (reference sequence). The CDR3 loop reads CSASADFNQPQHF. CDR3 sequence (DNA): TGCAGTGCTAGTGCGGACTTTAATCAGCCCCAGCATTTT.

Notes on this clonotype: Relative to the germline gene, one junction end is altered; a read error may explain this. The V gene is TRBV4-1, the J gene TRBJ1-5; TRBD1 might be the D (5 bases). The CDR3 runs 16 residues. Germline values: CDR1 MGHRA, CDR2 YSYEKL. CDR3 nucleotides: TGCGCCAGCAGCGCAGGGACGGATTATAGCAATCAGTCCCAGCATTTT. Translating it yields CASSAGTDYSNQSQHF.

The chain joins TRBV24-1 to TRBJ2-1, with 11 bases identical to TRBD1. Trimming cost V 3 bases and J 7 bases; bases outside gene matches: 4. Germline CDR1 reads KGHDR; CDR2 reads SFDVKD. This CDR3 region has 15 residues. CDR3 sequence (DNA): TGTGCCACCAGTGATGCCGGGACAGGGGGAAATGAGCAGTTCTTC. Amino acids: CATSDAGTGGNEQFF.

This clonotype was seen at least ten times. The chain uses TRBV28 and TRBJ2-5; no clear D gene. Trimming cost V 4 bases and J 4 bases, with 7 bases left between them. This CDR3 contains 12 residues. CDR1 and CDR2 from the germline V gene are MDHEN and SYDVKM. The chain's CDR3 is CASSWVGETQYF. In nucleotides, the CDR3 is TGTGCCAGCAGTTGGGTTGGAGAGACCCAGTACTTC.

The chain couples TRBV10-1 to TRBJ2-2, with D possibly TRBD1 on 6 matching bases. Germline V CDR1 and CDR2: WNHNN, SYGVQD (reference sequence). The CDR3 has 12 amino acids. Deletions cut 7 bases from V and 6 bases from J, with 9 bases between. The CDR3 DNA follows: TGCGCCAGCAAAGGGACATCCGGGGAGCTGTTTTTT. Translating it yields CASKGTSGELFF.

This clonotype occurred many times. The chain has TRBV7-2 and TRBJ1-5; D is undetermined. CDR3 length: 13 amino acids. V was trimmed by 1 base and J by 7 bases, leaving 8 bases between them. From germline, CDR1 is SGHTA and CDR2 FQGNSA. In DNA, the CDR3 is TGTGCCAGCAGCTTAGGATCATTACAGCCCCAGCATTTT. Its translation is CASSLGSLQPQHF. The full variable domain, completed using reference TRBV7-2 and TRBJ1-5, is GAGVSQSPSNKVTEKGKDVELRCDPISGHTALYWYRQSLGQGLEFLIYFQGNSAPDKSGLPSDRFSAERTGGSVSTLTIQRTQQEDSAVYLCASSLGSLQPQHFGDGTRLSIL.

This clonotype was detected many times. The rearrangement uses TRBV20-1 and TRBJ1-1; D possibly corresponds to TRBD1 (6 bases). Germline V gene sequence: CDR1 DFQATT, CDR2 SNEGSKA (reference sequence). Trimming took 1 base from V and 5 from J, leaving 14 bases between them. The CDR3 extends over 14 amino acids. The DNA for the CDR3 is TGCAGTGCTAGAGGTACAGGGTTTTGGACTGAAGCTTTCTTT. It yields the protein CSARGTGFWTEAFF.

This clonotype was seen many times. This chain joins TRBV27 and TRBJ1-2, with D perhaps TRBD1 (5 bases). Germline V gene lookup returns CDR1 MNHEY and CDR2 SMNVEV (reference sequence). V shed 8 bases and J shed 2 bases, with 15 bases lying between them. This CDR3 comprises 14 residues. The CDR3, as DNA: TGTGCCAGCCGAGGAGGGGCTCTAAACTATGGCTACACCTTC. It specifies CASRGGALNYGYTF.

This clonotype was observed at least ten times. CDR3 residues: CASRKTGTGIGYTF. CDR3 DNA: TGTGCCAGCAGGAAGACCGGGACAGGGATCGGCTACACCTTC. The chain has TRBV28 and TRBJ1-2, with 9 bases lining up with TRBD1. Germline lookup yields CDR1 MDHEN and CDR2 SYDVKM. V was pared by 6 bases and J by 8 bases, with 10 bases of the junction left unmatched. CDR3 length equals 14 residues.

The DNA of the CDR3 is TGTGCCACCAGTGAAGGGACACGCTATGGCTACACCTTC. It yields the protein CATSEGTRYGYTF. The V and J genes are TRBV24-1 and TRBJ1-2; tentative D call: TRBD1 (6 bases). V was shortened by 4 bases and J by 4 bases, with 9 bases between the two germline ends. From germline, CDR1 is KGHDR and CDR2 SFDVKD. This CDR3 contains 13 residues.

J is TRBJ2-7 and V is TRBV7-2; D possibly matches TRBD1 or TRBD2 (5 bases each). This CDR3 contains 15 residues. The ends were cut back, 2 bases at V and 0 bases at J, with 11 bases in the middle. The V gene's germline CDR1 is SGHTA and CDR2 FQGNSA. CDR3 residues: CASSLYIGGSYEQYF. The CDR3 DNA follows: TGTGCCAGCAGCTTATACATTGGGGGCTCCTACGAGCAGTACTTC.

This chain links TRBV7-9 with TRBJ1-5, with a possible D match to TRBD1 (5 bases). The V and J ends lost 1 base and 6 bases respectively, with 10 bases between them. In germline, CDR1 is SEHNR, CDR2 FQNEAQ (reference sequence). CDR3 length: 14 residues. CDR3: CASSLDGGSQPQHF. In nucleotides, the CDR3 is TGTGCCAGCAGCTTAGATGGGGGTAGTCAGCCCCAGCATTTT.

As regards this clonotype: Given a much more abundant clone one base away, this may be a read error. The chain carries TRBV10-3 and TRBJ1-2; 9 bases align to TRBD1. V was clipped by 5 bases and J by 5 bases; unmatched bases: 3. The length of the CDR3 is 13 residues. CDR1 ENHRY and CDR2 SYGVKD come from the germline V gene. The CDR3 loop reads CAISKGQGYGYTF. The CDR3 DNA reads as TGTGCCATCAGTAAGGGACAGGGATATGGCTACACCTTC.

The sample holds a few counts of this clonotype. The J gene is TRBJ1-1, the V gene TRBV4-2; D is ambiguous. CDR1 is LGHNA, CDR2 YNFKEQ, per germline. The ends were cut back, 0 bases at V and 4 bases at J, with 12 bases in the middle. The CDR3 covers 15 residues. The CDR3 spells CASSQDHTRGTEAFF. For the CDR3, the DNA is TGTGCCAGCAGCCAAGATCACACTCGTGGCACTGAAGCTTTCTTT.

Only a few counts were recorded for this clonotype. The rearrangement uses TRBV12-3 or TRBV12-4 and TRBJ1-3; 8 bases line up with TRBD1. This CDR3 spans 14 amino acids. The V and J ends lost 5 bases and 7 bases, in that order; junction bases with no gene match: 7. The CDR3 here is CASSVGQGLNTIYF. CDR3 nucleotides: TGTGCCAGCAGTGTAGGACAGGGTCTTAACACCATATATTTT.